The TCR beta chain under discussion was sequenced for a study of CDR3 diversity in severe acne (dated by TCRdb to the late 2010s). Receptor libraries were prepared by PCR. Sequencing was carried out with an Illumina HiSeq 2000. TCRdb reworked the public reads: Q25 trimming with fastp, MiXCR clone assembly, productive beta chains retained. Each entry merges the rows of one CDR3 protein and shows their most common DNA and genes. The sample records roughly 79,000 distinct CDR3 sequences, about 53% of which are singletons. The ten largest clones take up roughly 11% of the sample. In its sample, this clonotype was seen many times. Its target antigen remains unknown. Base qualities are not recorded, but no much larger clone differs from it by a single base. The cysteine opens and the phenylalanine closes a CDR3 of 16 amino acids. CDR3 DNA is the only sequence kept; it has 48 bases, read in frame from the first base. CDR1 and CDR2, per the germline V gene (reference sequence), are LNHDA and SQIVND. Clipping removes 9 bases from V and 2 bases from J, with 11 as the unmatched junction base count.

This TCR derives from a male donor with severe acne vulgaris. The V gene is TRBV19 and the J gene is TRBJ1-5; 9 junctional bases match TRBD1. Sequencing used blood. In nucleotide form, the sequence is TGTGCCAGCTCGAGACAGGACAGGGGAGGCAATCAGCCCCAGCATTTT. It codes for CASSRQDRGGNQPQHF.